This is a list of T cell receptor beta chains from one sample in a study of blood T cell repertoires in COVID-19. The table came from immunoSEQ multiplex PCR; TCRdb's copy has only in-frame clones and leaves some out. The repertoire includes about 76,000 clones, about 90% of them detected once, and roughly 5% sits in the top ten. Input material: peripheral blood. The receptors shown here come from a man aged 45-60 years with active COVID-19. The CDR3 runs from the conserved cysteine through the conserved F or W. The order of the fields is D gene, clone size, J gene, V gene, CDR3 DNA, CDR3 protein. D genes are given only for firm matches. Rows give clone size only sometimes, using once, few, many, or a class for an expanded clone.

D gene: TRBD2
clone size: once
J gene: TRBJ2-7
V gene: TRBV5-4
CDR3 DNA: TGTGCCAGCAGCTTGGCGGCTAGCGGAGCTAGTTACGAGCAGTACTTC
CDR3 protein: CASSLAASGASYEQYF

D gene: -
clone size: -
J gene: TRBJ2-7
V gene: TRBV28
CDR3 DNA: TGTGCCAGCACCGAGGACAGTACCTACGAGCAGTACTTC
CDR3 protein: CASTEDSTYEQYF

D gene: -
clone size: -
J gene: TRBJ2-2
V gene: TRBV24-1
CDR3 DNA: TGTGCCACCAGTGAGAAAGGAGTCGGGGCCGGGGAGCTGTTTTTT
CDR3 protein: CATSEKGVGAGELFF

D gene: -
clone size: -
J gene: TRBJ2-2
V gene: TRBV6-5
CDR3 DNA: TGTGCCAGCAGTTACTCACAGCTTTCCACCGGGGAGCTGTTTTTT
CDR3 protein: CASSYSQLSTGELFF

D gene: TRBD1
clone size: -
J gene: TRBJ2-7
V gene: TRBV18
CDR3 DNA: TGTGCCAGCTCAGGGACAGGGGGCCGAAACGAGCAGTACTTC
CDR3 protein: CASSGTGGRNEQYF

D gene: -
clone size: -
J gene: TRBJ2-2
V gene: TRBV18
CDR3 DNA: TGTGCCAGCTCACCTGGACAGACCTACACCGGGGAGCTGTTTTTT
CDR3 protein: CASSPGQTYTGELFF

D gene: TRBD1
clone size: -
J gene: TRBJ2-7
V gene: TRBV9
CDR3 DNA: TGTGCCAGCAGCGTAGCTCCGACAGGGGTTTATTACGAGCAGTACTTC
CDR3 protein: CASSVAPTGVYYEQYF

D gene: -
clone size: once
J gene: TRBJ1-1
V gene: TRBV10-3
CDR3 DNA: TGTGCCATCAGTGGGAGCACTGAAGCTTTCTTT
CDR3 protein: CAISGSTEAFF

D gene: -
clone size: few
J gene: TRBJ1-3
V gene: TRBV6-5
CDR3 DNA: TGTGCCAGCAGTCGTGTAGGGGTAGGAAACACCATATATTTT
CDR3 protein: CASSRVGVGNTIYF

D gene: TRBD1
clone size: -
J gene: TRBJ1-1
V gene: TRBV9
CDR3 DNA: TGTGCCAGCAGCGCACCCGGGACAGGCAACACTGAAGCTTTCTTT
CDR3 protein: CASSAPGTGNTEAFF

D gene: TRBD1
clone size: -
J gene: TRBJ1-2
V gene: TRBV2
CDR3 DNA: TGTGCCAGCAGCGAAGACAGGGGGCGCGATGGCTACACCTTC
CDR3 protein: CASSEDRGRDGYTF

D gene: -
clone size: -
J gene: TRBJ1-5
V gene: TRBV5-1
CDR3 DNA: TGCGCCAGCAGCTTGGTCCCCTCGTCCTATAGCAATCAGCCCCAGCATTTT
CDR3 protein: CASSLVPSSYSNQPQHF

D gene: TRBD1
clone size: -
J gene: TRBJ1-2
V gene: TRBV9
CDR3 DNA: TGTGCCAGCAGCGGCCTAAGGACAGGGCTAGCTAACTATGGCTACACCTTC
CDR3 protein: CASSGLRTGLANYGYTF

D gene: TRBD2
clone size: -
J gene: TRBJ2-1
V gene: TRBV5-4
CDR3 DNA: TGTGCCAGCGTCTTTAGCGGGGGAACCCCCAATGAGCAGTTCTTC
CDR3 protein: CASVFSGGTPNEQFF

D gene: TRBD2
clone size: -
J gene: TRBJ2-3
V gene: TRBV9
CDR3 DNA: TGTGCCAGCAGCCTGAATAAAAAGCGGGGGAGCACAGATACGCAGTATTTT
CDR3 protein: CASSLNKKRGSTDTQYF

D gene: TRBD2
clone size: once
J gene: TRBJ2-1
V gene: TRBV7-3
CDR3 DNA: TGTGCCAGCAGCTTATGGGCTAGCGGGAGTGGCAATGAGCAGTTCTTC
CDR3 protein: CASSLWASGSGNEQFF

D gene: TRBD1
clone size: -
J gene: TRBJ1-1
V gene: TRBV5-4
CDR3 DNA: TGTGCCAGCAGCCGTAAGACAGGGGCGAACACTGAAGCTTTCTTT
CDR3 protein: CASSRKTGANTEAFF

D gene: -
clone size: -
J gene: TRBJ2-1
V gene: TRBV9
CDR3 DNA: TGTGCCAGCAGCGCCTCATTCCCCGGAGGTGAGCAGTTCTTC
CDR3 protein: CASSASFPGGEQFF

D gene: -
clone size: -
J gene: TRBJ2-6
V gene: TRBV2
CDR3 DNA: TGTGCCAGCACGTCGGAGTCCGGGGCCAACGTCCTGACTTTC
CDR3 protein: CASTSESGANVLTF

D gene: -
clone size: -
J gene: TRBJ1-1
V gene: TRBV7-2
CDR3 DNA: TGTGCCAGCAGCCCCGGGGGGCTGAACACTGAAGCTTTCTTT
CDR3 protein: CASSPGGLNTEAFF

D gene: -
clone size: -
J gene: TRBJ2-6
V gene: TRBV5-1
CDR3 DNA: TGCGCCAGCAGCCGGACTCGTGGCACCGCGGGGCCTGGGGCCAACGTCCTGACTTTC
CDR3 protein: CASSRTRGTAGPGANVLTF

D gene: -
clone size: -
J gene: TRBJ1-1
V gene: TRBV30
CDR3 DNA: TGTGCCTGGAGGGCGACAGGCGGATTGGCTGAAGCTTTCTTT
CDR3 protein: CAWRATGGLAEAFF

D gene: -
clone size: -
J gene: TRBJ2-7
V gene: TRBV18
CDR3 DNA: TGTGCCAGCTCACCGGACAGCTACGAGCAGTACTTC
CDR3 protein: CASSPDSYEQYF

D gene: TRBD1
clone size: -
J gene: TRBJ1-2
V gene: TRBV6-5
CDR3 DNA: TGTGCCAGCAGGCAGGGGGCAAAAGGTGGCTACACCTTC
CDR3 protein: CASRQGAKGGYTF

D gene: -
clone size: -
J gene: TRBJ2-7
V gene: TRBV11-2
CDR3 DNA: TGTGCCAGCAGCTTAGAAGCAGGGTGGAACGAGCAGTACTTC
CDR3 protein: CASSLEAGWNEQYF

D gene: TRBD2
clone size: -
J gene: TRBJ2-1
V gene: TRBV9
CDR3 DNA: TGTGCCAGCAGCCCCGCCGGGACTAGCGGGTCCAATGAGCAGTTCTTC
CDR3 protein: CASSPAGTSGSNEQFF

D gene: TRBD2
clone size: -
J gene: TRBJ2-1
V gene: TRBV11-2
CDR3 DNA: TGTGCCAGCAGCTCTACTAGCGGGGGAGGGAATGAGCAGTTCTTC
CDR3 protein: CASSSTSGGGNEQFF

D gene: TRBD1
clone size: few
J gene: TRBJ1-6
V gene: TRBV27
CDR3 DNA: TGTGCCAGCAGAACCGGGACAGGGAACTCACCCCTCCACTTT
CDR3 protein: CASRTGTGNSPLHF

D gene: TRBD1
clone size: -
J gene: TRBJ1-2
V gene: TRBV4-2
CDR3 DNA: TGTGCCAGCAGCCAAACACAACAGGGGTATGGCTACACCTTC
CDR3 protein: CASSQTQQGYGYTF